The 10 T cell receptor beta chains in this list originate from one sample, sequenced in a study of regulatory T cells in long-lasting Graves disease. The time point is: persistent/refractory GD, antithyroid drugs over 5 years with positive TRAb. Isolated PBMC RNA provided the starting material for the TCR library. CDR3 regions were amplified by Arm-PCR using iRepertoire HTBI primers to build TCR beta libraries. TCRdb used MiXCR to reprocess the multiplex PCR reads, holding one entry per CDR3 protein. The sample carries hundreds of thousands of distinct CDR3 sequences, 25% to 35% recorded once. This specimen consisted of peripheral blood mononuclear cells (PBMCs), obtained when the disease was refractory, from a patient treated with antithyroid drugs. These receptors were taken from a female donor with Graves disease.

The chain joins TRBV9 to TRBJ1-6; D uncertain. CDR1 SGDLS and CDR2 YYNGEE come from the germline V gene. V dropped 0 bases and J dropped 9 bases, with 7 bases sitting between them. The CDR3 covers 13 residues. The CDR3 loop reads CASSVEVSSPLHF. CDR3 coding DNA: TGTGCCAGCAGCGTAGAAGTCTCTTCACCCCTCCACTTT.

Points on this clonotype: In this CDR3 the conserved last residue, phenylalanine or tryptophan, is missing, so a read error is likely. V usage is TRBV10-3 and J usage is TRBJ1-3, with TRBD1 matching over 7 bases. The CDR3 is 14 residues long. Losses at the gene ends were 7 bases for V and 0 bases for J; bases not matched to a gene: 3. Germline CDR1 and CDR2: ENHRY and SYGVKD. CDR3 sequence (DNA): TGTGCCATCAAAACAGGGGTCTCTGGAAACACCATATATCTT. This gives the protein CAIKTGVSGNTIYL.

The chain has TRBV11-2 and TRBJ2-5, with 7 bases identical to TRBD1. The J call is in doubt because the DNA end fits TRBJ2-1 better. Germline V lookup: CDR1 SGHAT, CDR2 FQNNGV. The CDR3 is made up of 15 amino acids. The CDR3 DNA reads TGTGCCAGCAGCTTGACCGGGACAGCCTACAATGAGCAGTTCTTC. This sequence encodes CASSLTGTAYNEQFF.

This clonotype has just a few counts. The chain couples TRBV20-1 to TRBJ2-7; D remains unclear. V was shortened by 4 bases and J by 3 bases, with 13 bases between the two germline ends. The CDR3 spans 13 residues. Per germline, CDR1 DFQATT and CDR2 SNEGSKA (reference sequence). CDR3 protein: CSAMFLSDYEQYF. Here the CDR3 DNA reads TGCAGTGCTATGTTCTTGTCGGACTACGAGCAGTACTTC.

This chain joins TRBV6-1 and TRBJ1-1; 7 bases fit TRBD1. The CDR3 consists of 12 residues. Germline CDR1 and CDR2: MNHNS and SASEGT. The trim removed 4 bases at V and 10 bases at J, leaving 6 bases unmatched. The CDR3 spells CASSAGGGGAFF. The CDR3 DNA reads TGTGCCAGCAGTGCAGGGGGAGGGGGAGCTTTCTTT.

V gene TRBV30 combines with J gene TRBJ1-2; D remains ambiguous. CDR1 GTSNPN and CDR2 SVGIG come from the germline V gene (reference sequence). The CDR3 loop spans 12 amino acids. Trimming took 3 bases from V and 5 from J, leaving 10 bases between them. CDR3 DNA sequence: TGTGCCTGGAGCGGCAGAGGGTATGGCTACACCTTC. The encoded protein is CAWSGRGYGYTF.

There are a few counts of this clonotype. The genes are TRBV6-5 and TRBJ2-5; D is tentatively TRBD1 or TRBD2 (5 bases each). The CDR3 loop spans 14 amino acids. V shed 0 bases and J shed 3 bases, with 8 bases lying between them. The germline CDR1 and CDR2 sequences are MNHEY and SVGAGI. The CDR3 sequence: CASSYSGGEETQYF. DNA of the CDR3: TGTGCCAGCAGTTACTCTGGGGGTGAAGAGACCCAGTACTTC.

This clonotype was seen more than once but under ten times. V is TRBV20-1 and J is TRBJ2-7; the D gene is possibly TRBD1 (5 bases). The germline gives CDR1 DFQATT, CDR2 SNEGSKA (reference sequence). The length of the CDR3 is 13 residues. The V and J ends lost 4 bases and 3 bases respectively, with 13 bases between them. Here the CDR3 reads CSAKIGRDYEQYF. Here the CDR3 DNA reads TGCAGTGCTAAAATTGGCAGGGACTACGAGCAGTACTTC.

Only a few counts were recorded for this clonotype. V gene TRBV19 combines with J gene TRBJ1-1; 8 nucleotides agree with TRBD1. CDR3 length equals 15 residues. V dropped 0 bases and J dropped 6; count of bases not matched to a gene: 6. In germline, CDR1 is LNHDA, CDR2 SQIVND (reference sequence). The CDR3 DNA reads as TGTGCCAGTAGTATAGAGGCAGGGGGCGCGGCTGAAGCTTTCTTT. Its protein is CASSIEAGGAAEAFF. Full variable domain (remainder filled in from reference TRBV19 and TRBJ1-1): DGGITQSPKYLFRKEGQNVTLSCEQNLNHDAMYWYRQDPGQGLRLIYYSQIVNDFQKGDIAEGYSVSREKKESFPLTVTSAQKNPTAFYLCASSIEAGGAAEAFFGQGTRLTVV.

This clonotype has a count of ten or more. The genes are TRBV11-2 and TRBJ2-7; the D gene is possibly TRBD2 (6 bases). CDR3 length: 14 residues. Germline-derived CDR1 and CDR2 are SGHAT and FQNNGV. V gave up 8 bases and J gave up 3 bases, with 17 bases separating them. The CDR3 sequence: CASRGVVADYEQYF. CDR3 DNA sequence: TGTGCCAGCCGTGGGGTGGTAGCGGACTACGAGCAGTACTTC. Complete variable domain (other parts from reference TRBV11-2 and TRBJ2-7): EAGVAQSPRYKIIEKRQSVAFWCNPISGHATLYWYQQILGQGPKLLIQFQNNGVVDDSQLPKDRFSAERLKGVDSTLKIQPAKLEDSAVYLCASRGVVADYEQYFGPGTRLTVT.